In its sample, the clone carrying this T cell receptor beta chain was seen once. V was trimmed by 6 bases and J by 4 bases, leaving 16 bases between them. The CDR3 is 14 residues long. Germline V gene sequence: CDR1 MNHEY, CDR2 SMNVEV (reference sequence). The data were obtained in a study of PD-L1 blockade in urothelial cancer. Study-wide context: T cells numbered a median of approximately 150,000 in the blood samples.

What went into each PCR as a spike was synthetic TCR analog templates. Sequencing used immunoSEQ multiplex PCR; TCRdb keeps in-frame clones, though not all of them. In the table there are under 85,000 clones, 75% to 95% of which are singletons. Time point meaning: peripheral blood 6 weeks after treatment start. Patients yielded 1 to 8 samples each, pretreatment and on-treatment. This chain links TRBV27 with TRBJ2-7, with a tentative D call TRBD2 (6 bases). The sample was PBMCs, taken around atezolizumab (anti-PD-L1) treatment. The clonotype originates from a woman of 80 years or more with urothelial cancer. The CDR3 nucleotides are TGTGCCAGCAGGCCACTAGGAGGGGCGTACGAGCAGTACTTC. Its protein product is CASRPLGGAYEQYF.